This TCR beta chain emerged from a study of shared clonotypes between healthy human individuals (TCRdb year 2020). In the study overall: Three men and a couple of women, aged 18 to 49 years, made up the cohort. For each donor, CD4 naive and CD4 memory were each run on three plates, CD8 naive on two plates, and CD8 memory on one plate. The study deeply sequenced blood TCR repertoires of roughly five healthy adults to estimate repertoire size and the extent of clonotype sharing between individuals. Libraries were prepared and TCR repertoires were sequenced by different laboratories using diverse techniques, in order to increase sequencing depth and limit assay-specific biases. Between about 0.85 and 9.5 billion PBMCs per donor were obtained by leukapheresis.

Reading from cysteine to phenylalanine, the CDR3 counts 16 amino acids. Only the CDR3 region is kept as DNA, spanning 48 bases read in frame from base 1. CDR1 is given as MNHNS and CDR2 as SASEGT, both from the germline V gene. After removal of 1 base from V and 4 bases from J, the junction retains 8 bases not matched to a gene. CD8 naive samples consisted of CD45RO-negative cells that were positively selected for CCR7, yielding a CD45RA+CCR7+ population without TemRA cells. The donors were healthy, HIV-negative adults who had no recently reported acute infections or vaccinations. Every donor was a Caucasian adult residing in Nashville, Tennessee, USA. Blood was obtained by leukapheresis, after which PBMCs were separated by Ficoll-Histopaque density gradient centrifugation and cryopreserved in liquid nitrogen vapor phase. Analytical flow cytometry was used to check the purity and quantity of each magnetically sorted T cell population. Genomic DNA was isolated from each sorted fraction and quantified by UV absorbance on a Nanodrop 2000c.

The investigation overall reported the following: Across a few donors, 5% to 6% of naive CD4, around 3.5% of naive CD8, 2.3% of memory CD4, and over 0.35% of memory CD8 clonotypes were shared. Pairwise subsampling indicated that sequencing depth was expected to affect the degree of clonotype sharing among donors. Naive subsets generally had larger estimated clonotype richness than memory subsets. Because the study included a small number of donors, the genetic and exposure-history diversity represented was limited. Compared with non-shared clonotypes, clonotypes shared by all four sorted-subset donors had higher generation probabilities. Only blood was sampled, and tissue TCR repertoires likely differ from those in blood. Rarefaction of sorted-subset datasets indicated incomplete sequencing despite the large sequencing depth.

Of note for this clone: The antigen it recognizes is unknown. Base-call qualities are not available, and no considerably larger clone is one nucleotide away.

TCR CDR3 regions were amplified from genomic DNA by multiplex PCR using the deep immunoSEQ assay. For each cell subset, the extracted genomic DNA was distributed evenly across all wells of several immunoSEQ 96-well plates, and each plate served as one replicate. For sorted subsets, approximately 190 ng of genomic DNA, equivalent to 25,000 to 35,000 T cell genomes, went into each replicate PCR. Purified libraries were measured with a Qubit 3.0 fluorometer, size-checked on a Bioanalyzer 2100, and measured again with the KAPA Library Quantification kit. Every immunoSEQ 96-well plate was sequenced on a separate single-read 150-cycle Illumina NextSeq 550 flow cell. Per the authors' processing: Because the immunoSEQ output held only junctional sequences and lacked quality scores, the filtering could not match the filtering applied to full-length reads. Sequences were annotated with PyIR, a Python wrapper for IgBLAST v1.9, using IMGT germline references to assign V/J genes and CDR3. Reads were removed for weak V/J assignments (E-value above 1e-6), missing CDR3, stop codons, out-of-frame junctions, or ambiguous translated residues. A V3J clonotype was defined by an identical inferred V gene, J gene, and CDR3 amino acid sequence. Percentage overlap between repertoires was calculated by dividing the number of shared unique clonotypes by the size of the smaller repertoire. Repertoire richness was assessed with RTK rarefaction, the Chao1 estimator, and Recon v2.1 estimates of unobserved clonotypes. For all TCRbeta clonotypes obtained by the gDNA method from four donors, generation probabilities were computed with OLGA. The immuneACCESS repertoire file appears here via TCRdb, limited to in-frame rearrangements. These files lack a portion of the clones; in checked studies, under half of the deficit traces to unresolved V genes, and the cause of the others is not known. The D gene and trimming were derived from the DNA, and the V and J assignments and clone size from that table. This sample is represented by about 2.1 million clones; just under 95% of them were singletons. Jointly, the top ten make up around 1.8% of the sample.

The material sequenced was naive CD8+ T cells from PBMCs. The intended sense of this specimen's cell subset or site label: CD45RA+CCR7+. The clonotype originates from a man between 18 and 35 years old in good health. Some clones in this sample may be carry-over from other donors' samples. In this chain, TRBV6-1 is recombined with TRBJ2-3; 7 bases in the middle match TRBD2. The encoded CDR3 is CASSEGRRRESDTQYF. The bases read TGTGCCAGCAGTGAAGGCAGGCGGCGGGAGTCAGATACGCAGTATTTT.